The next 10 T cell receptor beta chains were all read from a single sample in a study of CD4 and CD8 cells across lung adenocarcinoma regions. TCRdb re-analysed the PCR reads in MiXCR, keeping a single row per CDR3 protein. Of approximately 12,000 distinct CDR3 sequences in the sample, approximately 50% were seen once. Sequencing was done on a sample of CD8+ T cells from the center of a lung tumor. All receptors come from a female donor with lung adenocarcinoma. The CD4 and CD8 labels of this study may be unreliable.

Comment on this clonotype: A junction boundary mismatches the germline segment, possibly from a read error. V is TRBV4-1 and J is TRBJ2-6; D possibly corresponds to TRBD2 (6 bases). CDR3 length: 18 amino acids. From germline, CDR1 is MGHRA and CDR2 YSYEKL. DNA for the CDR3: TGCGCCAGCAGCCAAGCAGACGGGGCCCTGGGAGGCAAAAACACTCAGTACTTT. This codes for CASSQADGALGGKNTQYF.

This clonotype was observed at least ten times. This CDR3 reads CASTTGEGAISYEQYF. DNA of the CDR3: TGTGCCAGCACTACGGGGGAGGGGGCGATAAGCTACGAGCAGTACTTC. The chain employs TRBV6-4 and TRBJ2-1; D is tentatively TRBD1 or TRBD2 (7 bases each). The DNA end is more similar to TRBJ2-7, so the J call may be wrong. Germline V gives CDR1 MRHNA, CDR2 SNTAGT. The CDR3 totals 16 residues.

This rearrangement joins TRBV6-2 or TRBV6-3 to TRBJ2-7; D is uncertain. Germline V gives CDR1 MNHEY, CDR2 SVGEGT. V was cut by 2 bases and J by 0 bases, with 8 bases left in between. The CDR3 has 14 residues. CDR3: CASSYVGGSYEQYF. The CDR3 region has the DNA TGTGCCAGCAGTTACGTCGGCGGCTCCTACGAGCAGTACTTC.

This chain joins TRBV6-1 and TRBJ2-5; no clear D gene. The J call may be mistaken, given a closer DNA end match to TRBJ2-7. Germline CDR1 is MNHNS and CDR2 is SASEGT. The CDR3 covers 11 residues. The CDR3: CATDKTYEQYF. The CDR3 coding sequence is TGTGCCACCGACAAGACCTACGAGCAGTACTTC.

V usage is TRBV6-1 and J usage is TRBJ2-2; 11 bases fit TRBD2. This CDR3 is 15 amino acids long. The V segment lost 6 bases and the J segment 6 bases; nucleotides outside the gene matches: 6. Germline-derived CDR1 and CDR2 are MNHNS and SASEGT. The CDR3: CASRPLAGGSGELFF. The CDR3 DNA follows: TGTGCCAGCAGACCTTTAGCGGGAGGGTCCGGGGAGCTGTTTTTT.

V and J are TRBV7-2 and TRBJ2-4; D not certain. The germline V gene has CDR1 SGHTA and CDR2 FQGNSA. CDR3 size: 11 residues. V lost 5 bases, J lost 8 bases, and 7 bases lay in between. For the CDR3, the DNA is TGTGCCAGCAGCCTATCGGACATTCAGTACTTC. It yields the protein CASSLSDIQYF.

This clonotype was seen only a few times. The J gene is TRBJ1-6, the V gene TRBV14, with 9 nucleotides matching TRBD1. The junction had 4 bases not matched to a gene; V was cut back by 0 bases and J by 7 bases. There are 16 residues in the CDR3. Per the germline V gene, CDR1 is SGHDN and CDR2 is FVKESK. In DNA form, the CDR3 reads TGTGCCAGCAGCCAAGAGACAGGGGGTTGGAATTCACCCCTCCACTTT. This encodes CASSQETGGWNSPLHF.

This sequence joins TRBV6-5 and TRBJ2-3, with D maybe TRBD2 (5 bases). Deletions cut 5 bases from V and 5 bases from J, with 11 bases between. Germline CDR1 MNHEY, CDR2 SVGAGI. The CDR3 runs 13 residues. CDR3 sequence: CASSQLGGDTQYF. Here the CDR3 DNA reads TGTGCCAGCAGTCAACTCGGAGGAGATACGCAGTATTTT.

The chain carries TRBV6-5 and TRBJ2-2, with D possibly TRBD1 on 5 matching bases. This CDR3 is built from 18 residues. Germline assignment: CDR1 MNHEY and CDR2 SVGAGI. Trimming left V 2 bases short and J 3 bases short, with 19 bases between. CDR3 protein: CASSYTGYLDTYTGELFF. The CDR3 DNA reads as TGTGCCAGCAGTTACACAGGATACTTAGACACTTACACCGGGGAGCTGTTTTTT.

CDR3 in amino acids: CASKGAGYYGYTF. In nucleotides, the CDR3 is TGTGCCAGCAAGGGGGCTGGGTACTATGGCTACACCTTC. This chain uses TRBV6-1 with TRBJ1-2, with TRBD1 identical over 7 bases. CDR3 length: 13 residues. With V trimmed by 7 bases and J by 3 bases, 5 bases remained unmatched. From germline, CDR1 is MNHNS and CDR2 SASEGT.